The present TCR beta chain was sequenced within a study of radiation and T cells in renal cell carcinoma. V lost 0 bases, J lost 8 bases, and 11 bases lay in between. CDR3 length: 13 amino acids. Germline CDR1 SGHNT, CDR2 YYREEE (reference sequence). Sequenced by immunoSEQ multiplex PCR; TCRdb stores in-frame clones only, minus some. The repertoire holds 130,000 to 150,000 clones, 65% to 90% seen once, with less than 20% in the top ten. The time point is: blood 4 weeks post-SBRT, at nephrectomy. Treatment in this sample: 15 Gy SBRT to primary tumor, nephrectomy 4 weeks later. This chain joins TRBV5-4 and TRBJ1-2; weak D call: TRBD1 (6 bases). The TCR comes from a woman in her forties or fifties with renal cell carcinoma. Sequenced material: blood, taken from a patient whose treatment included radiotherapy and nephrectomy. CDR3 sequence (DNA): TGTGCCAGCAGCTTGGCGGGGGCGTGGGGCTACACCTTC. It translates to CASSLAGAWGYTF. Using reference TRBV5-4 and TRBJ1-2 for the parts outside the CDR3, the full variable domain is ETGVTQSPTHLIKTRGQQVTLRCSSQSGHNTVSWYQQALGQGPQFIFQYYREEENGRGNFPPRFSGLQFPNYSSELNVNALELDDSALYLCASSLAGAWGYTFGSGTRLTVV.